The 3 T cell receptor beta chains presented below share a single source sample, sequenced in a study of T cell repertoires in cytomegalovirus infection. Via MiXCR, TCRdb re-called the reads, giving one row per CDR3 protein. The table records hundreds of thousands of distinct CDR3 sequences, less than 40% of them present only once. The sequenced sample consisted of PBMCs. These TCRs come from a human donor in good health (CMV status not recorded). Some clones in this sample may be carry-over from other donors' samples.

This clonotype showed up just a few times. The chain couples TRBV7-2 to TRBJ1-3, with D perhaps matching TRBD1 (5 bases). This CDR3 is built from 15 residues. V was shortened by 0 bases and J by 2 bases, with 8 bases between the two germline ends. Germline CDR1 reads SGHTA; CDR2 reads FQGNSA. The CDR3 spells CASSLAGRAGNTIYF. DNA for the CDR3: TGTGCCAGCAGCTTAGCGGGCAGGGCTGGAAACACCATATATTTT.

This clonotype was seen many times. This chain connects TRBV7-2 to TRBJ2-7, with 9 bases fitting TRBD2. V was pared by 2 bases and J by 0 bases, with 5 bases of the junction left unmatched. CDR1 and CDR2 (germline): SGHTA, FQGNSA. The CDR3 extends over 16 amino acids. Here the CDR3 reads CASSLPLAGLSYEQYF. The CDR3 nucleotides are TGTGCCAGCAGCTTACCGCTAGCGGGGCTCTCCTACGAGCAGTACTTC. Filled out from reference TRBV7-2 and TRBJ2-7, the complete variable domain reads GAGVSQSPSNKVTEKGKDVELRCDPISGHTALYWYRQSLGQGLEFLIYFQGNSAPDKSGLPSDRFSAERTGGSVSTLTIQRTQQEDSAVYLCASSLPLAGLSYEQYFGPGTRLTVT.

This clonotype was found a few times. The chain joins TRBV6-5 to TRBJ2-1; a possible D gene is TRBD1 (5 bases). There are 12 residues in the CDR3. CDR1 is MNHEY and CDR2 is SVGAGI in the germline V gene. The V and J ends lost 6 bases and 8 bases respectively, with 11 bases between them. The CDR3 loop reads CASRGKGDEQFF. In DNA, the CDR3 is TGTGCCAGCAGGGGAAAAGGGGATGAGCAGTTCTTC.